A single sample is the source of the 12 T cell receptor beta chains below, sequenced in a study of vaccination effects on CD4 cells after COVID-19. Method: immunoSEQ multiplex PCR; TCRdb's copy keeps in-frame clones and lacks some. The sample has approximately 40,000 clones, approximately 82% seen once. Subsequent to less than 13 days of culture, CD4+ T cells were isolated. It was between March and December 2020 that the person had a SARS-CoV-2 infection confirmed by PCR. Either the mRNA-1273 or the BNT162b2 vaccine was given to participants as two doses. These TCRs are of unknown antigen specificity. Sequenced here: CD4+ T cells from PBMCs cultured without peptide, sampled after COVID-19 vaccination. These receptors all come from a human donor who had a prior SARS-CoV-2 infection.

V and J are TRBV29-1 and TRBJ2-3, with 7 bases lining up with TRBD2. V dropped 4 bases and J dropped 2; count of bases not matched to a gene: 3. The CDR3 contains 13 residues. Looked up from germline, CDR1 is SQVTM and CDR2 is ANQGSEA. The CDR3: CSVGGLNTDTQYF. The CDR3 region has the DNA TGCAGCGTTGGGGGACTAAACACAGATACGCAGTATTTT.

This clone has only a few counts. The gene calls are TRBV3-1 (or the pseudogene TRBV3-2) and TRBJ2-2, with D tentatively TRBD1 or TRBD2 (5 bases each). V was trimmed by 2 bases and J by 0 bases, leaving 7 bases between them. CDR1 LGHDT and CDR2 YNNKEL come from the germline V gene (reference sequence). The CDR3 has 15 amino acids. The DNA for the CDR3 is TGTGCCAGCAGCCAACGGGGCGCGAACACCGGGGAGCTGTTTTTT. Amino acid sequence: CASSQRGANTGELFF.

The CDR3 DNA sequence: TGTGCCAGCAGGCAAGGGTTTGCGGGCACTGAAGCTTTCTTT. It is translated as CASRQGFAGTEAFF. This chain joins TRBV5-6 and TRBJ1-1; no clear D gene. CDR1 is SGHDT, CDR2 YYEEEE, per germline. The V end was cut by 5 bases, the J end by 4 bases, with 15 bases between. This CDR3 region has 14 residues. The entire variable domain, with the rest obtained from reference TRBV5-6 and TRBJ1-1, is as follows: DAGVTQSPTHLIKTRGQQVTLRCSPKSGHDTVSWYQQALGQGPQFIFQYYEEEERQRGNFPDRFSGHQFPNYSSELNVNALLLGDSALYLCASRQGFAGTEAFFGQGTRLTVV.

This clone was seen once. The chain links TRBV12-5 to TRBJ2-4, with a weak D call TRBD1 (5 bases). V was cut by 7 bases and J by 6 bases, with 13 bases left in between. CDR1 LGHNT and CDR2 FRNRAP come from the germline V gene. The CDR3 consists of 13 residues. This chain's CDR3 is CASADGQINIQYF. CDR3 DNA sequence: TGTGCTAGTGCGGACGGACAAATAAACATTCAGTACTTC. Using reference TRBV12-5 and TRBJ2-4 for the parts outside the CDR3, the full variable domain is DARVTQTPRHKVTEMGQEVTMRCQPILGHNTVFWYRQTMMQGLELLAYFRNRAPLDDSGMPKDRFSAEMPDATLATLKIQPSEPRDSAVYFCASADGQINIQYFGAGTRLSVL.

The chain links TRBV5-1 to TRBJ1-4; 7 positions match TRBD1. Trimming took 1 base from V and 7 from J; bases not matched to a gene: 4. Per germline, CDR1 SGHRS and CDR2 YFSETQ. This CDR3 comprises 14 residues. The DNA for the CDR3 is TGCGCCAGCAGCTTGCAGGGGGATGGTGAAAAACTGTTTTTT. It specifies CASSLQGDGEKLFF.

The chain links TRBV18 to TRBJ1-1; D possibly corresponds to TRBD1 (6 bases). V lost 4 bases to trimming and J lost 5 bases, with 23 bases between them. This CDR3 is built from 17 residues. Germline V gene lookup returns CDR1 KGHSH and CDR2 LQKENI. The CDR3 region is CASSHSIVGGLGTEAFF. The CDR3 DNA follows: TGTGCCAGCTCACACTCTATTGTAGGGGGGCTGGGGACTGAAGCTTTCTTT.

The chain combines TRBV5-4 with TRBJ2-7; 11 positions agree with TRBD2. With 4 bases clipped from V and 0 bases from J, the junction kept 6 bases outside the gene matches. Germline V gene sequence: CDR1 SGHNT, CDR2 YYREEE (reference sequence). CDR3 size: 16 residues. The CDR3 is CASSRDGTSGSYEQYF. CDR3 in DNA: TGTGCCAGCAGCCGGGACGGGACTAGCGGCTCCTACGAGCAGTACTTC.

The genes are TRBV11-3 and TRBJ2-7, with a possible D match to TRBD2 (5 bases). Trimming pared 4 bases from V and 3 bases from J, leaving 13 bases between. This CDR3 is built from 14 residues. The V gene's germline CDR1 is SGHNT and CDR2 YENEEA. The CDR3 region has the DNA TGTGCCAGCAGCTCCCCTCGGGATCTCTACGAGCAGTACTTC. Amino acid sequence: CASSSPRDLYEQYF. The full variable domain, rest sourced from reference TRBV11-3 and TRBJ2-7, is EAGVVQSPRYKIIEKKQPVAFWCNPISGHNTLYWYLQNLGQGPELLIRYENEEAVDDSQLPKDRFSAERLKGVDSTLKIQPAELGDSAVYLCASSSPRDLYEQYFGPGTRLTVT.

V and J are TRBV6-2 or TRBV6-3 and TRBJ1-6, with D possibly matching TRBD1 (6 bases). This CDR3 has 16 amino acids. V was trimmed by 5 bases and J by 4 bases, leaving 15 bases between them. The germline CDR1 and CDR2 sequences are MNHEY and SVGEGT. This chain's CDR3 is CASSGTGPAYNSPLHF. The CDR3 DNA reads as TGTGCCAGCAGTGGAACAGGGCCCGCGTATAATTCACCCCTCCACTTT.

V gene TRBV6-5 combines with J gene TRBJ1-4; D is unclear. Germline V lookup: CDR1 MNHEY, CDR2 SVGAGI. This CDR3 has 15 residues. V dropped 6 bases and J dropped 0 bases, with 11 bases sitting between them. The CDR3 loop reads CASSASVATNEKLFF. The CDR3 DNA reads TGTGCCAGCAGCGCATCAGTCGCAACTAATGAAAAACTGTTTTTT.

The rearrangement links TRBV5-8 to TRBJ2-3; D is undetermined. Trimming left V 0 bases short and J 1 base short, with 6 bases between. Germline-derived CDR1 and CDR2 are SGHTS and YDEGEE. The CDR3 is 14 amino acids. The CDR3 is CASSLDFGTDTQYF. CDR3 DNA: TGTGCCAGCAGCTTGGACTTCGGCACAGATACGCAGTATTTT.

This clone has only one observation. This same CDR3 is encoded by further DNA sequences in the sample. The V gene is TRBV30, the J gene TRBJ1-1; D unresolved. The length of the CDR3 is 14 residues. The V end lost 0 bases, the J end lost 0 bases, and 8 bases lay between the germline ends. CDR1 is GTSNPN, CDR2 SVGIG, per germline (reference sequence). CDR3 DNA: TGTGCCTGGAGTGTTAGTGGAGTGAACACTGAAGCTTTCTTT. Protein sequence: CAWSVSGVNTEAFF.